The rows below give T cell receptor beta chains drawn from one sample of a study of shared clonotypes between healthy human individuals. Profiled with immunoSEQ multiplex PCR; TCRdb holds only in-frame clones, not every one. The profile shows some 800,000 clones, 90% to 95% of them singletons. Sequenced: naive CD8+ T cells sorted from blood. These receptor sequences come from a man aged 25 to 40 in good health. Each CDR3 is given with its conserved first and last residue. Fields, in order: D gene, clone size, V gene, J gene, CDR3 protein, CDR3 DNA. The D gene is left open where the match is weak. Not all rows give a size; the values are once, few, many and, for expanded clones, a class.

TRBD2,NA,TRBV4-1,TRBJ2-2,CASSQYETSDSNTGELFF,TGCGCCAGCAGCCAGTATGAGACTAGCGATTCGAACACCGGGGAGCTGTTTTTT
NA,NA,TRBV27,TRBJ1-2,CASSFSQGRGYTF,TGTGCCAGCAGTTTTAGCCAGGGGAGAGGCTACACCTTC
TRBD2,NA,TRBV29-1,TRBJ2-5,CSVEGSVSGKSQETQYF,TGCAGCGTTGAAGGCTCGGTTAGCGGGAAAAGCCAAGAGACCCAGTACTTC
TRBD2,NA,TRBV7-2,TRBJ2-2,CASTPLAGATGELFF,TGTGCCAGCACCCCCCTAGCGGGAGCCACCGGGGAGCTGTTTTTT
NA,NA,TRBV7-9,TRBJ2-5,CASSDGQNQETQYF,TGTGCCAGCAGCGATGGACAGAACCAAGAGACCCAGTACTTC
TRBD2,NA,TRBV27,TRBJ2-2,CASSPGLAATGELFF,TGTGCCAGCAGTCCCGGACTAGCGGCCACCGGGGAGCTGTTTTTT
NA,NA,TRBV12-2,TRBJ2-1,CASRLAPVLLAGALSYNEQFF,TGTGCAAGTCGCTTAGCCCCGGTGTTGCTAGCGGGAGCATTATCCTACAATGAGCAGTTCTTC
NA,NA,TRBV27,TRBJ2-1,CASQPGRVSYNEQFF,TGTGCCAGCCAACCGGGCCGGGTCTCCTACAATGAGCAGTTCTTC
TRBD1,NA,TRBV10-2,TRBJ2-7,CAIVTGPSYEQYF,TGCGCCATCGTGACAGGGCCGTCCTACGAGCAGTACTTC
NA,NA,TRBV19,TRBJ2-6,CASSIELQTISGANVLTF,TGTGCCAGTAGTATAGAGCTGCAGACGATCTCTGGGGCCAACGTCCTGACTTTC
TRBD1,NA,TRBV7-2,TRBJ2-2,CASSRDRVGYTGELFF,TGTGCCAGCAGCCGAGACAGGGTTGGATACACCGGGGAGCTGTTTTTT
TRBD2,NA,TRBV7-9,TRBJ2-7,CASSSGTSDYEQYF,TGTGCCAGCAGCTCCGGGACTAGCGACTACGAGCAGTACTTC
TRBD1,NA,TRBV27,TRBJ2-7,CASSPRGQQGSYEQYF,TGTGCCAGCAGTCCCAGGGGACAGCAAGGTTCCTACGAGCAGTACTTC
NA,NA,TRBV7-2,TRBJ2-1,CASSENLNEQFF,TGTGCCAGCAGCGAGAACTTAAATGAGCAGTTCTTC
TRBD1,few,TRBV19,TRBJ1-4,CATRLQGEEKLFF,TGTGCCACACGGCTACAGGGGGAAGAAAAACTGTTTTTT
NA,NA,TRBV29-1,TRBJ2-1,CSVEEGTSSYNEQFF,TGCAGCGTTGAAGAGGGCACCAGCTCCTACAATGAGCAGTTCTTC
NA,NA,TRBV19,TRBJ2-1,CATKTAGLSSNEQFF,TGTGCCACAAAAACGGCCGGACTATCTTCCAATGAGCAGTTCTTC
NA,NA,TRBV4-1,TRBJ2-2,CASSQDPGNTGELFF,TGCGCCAGCAGCCAAGACCCAGGGAACACCGGGGAGCTGTTTTTT
NA,once,TRBV27,TRBJ2-7,CASSLERGTYEQYF,TGTGCCAGCAGTTTGGAACGGGGAACCTACGAGCAGTACTTC
NA,NA,TRBV5-6,TRBJ2-2,CASSPLALLNTGELFF,TGTGCCAGCAGCCCTCTAGCGCTCTTGAACACCGGGGAGCTGTTTTTT
TRBD1,NA,TRBV28,TRBJ2-5,CASSLGQGPETQYF,TGTGCCAGCAGTTTAGGACAGGGACCAGAGACCCAGTACTTC
TRBD2,NA,TRBV29-1,TRBJ2-3,CSVEGSLAGSTDTQYF,TGCAGCGTTGAAGGATCCCTAGCGGGAAGTACAGATACGCAGTATTTT
NA,NA,TRBV28,TRBJ2-2,CASSRLHTGELFF,TGTGCCAGCAGTCGGTTACACACCGGGGAGCTGTTTTTT
TRBD1,NA,TRBV7-7,TRBJ2-2,CASSLGTGGVGELFF,TGTGCCAGCAGCTTAGGGACAGGGGGCGTCGGGGAGCTGTTTTTT
NA,NA,TRBV6-5,TRBJ2-4,CASSYYRQDIQYF,TGTGCCAGCAGTTACTACCGCCAAGACATTCAGTACTTC
NA,NA,TRBV28,TRBJ1-2,CASSFIGPREGTNYGYTF,TGTGCCAGCAGTTTTATCGGCCCGCGGGAGGGCACTAACTATGGCTACACCTTC
TRBD2,NA,TRBV9,TRBJ2-1,CASSGSGTGGRLHEQFF,TGTGCCAGCAGCGGTAGCGGGACGGGGGGCCGTCTCCATGAGCAGTTCTTC
TRBD1,NA,TRBV7-2,TRBJ2-7,CASSPPGGGYEQYF,TGTGCCAGCAGCCCGCCAGGGGGCGGCTACGAGCAGTACTTC
TRBD1,NA,TRBV7-9,TRBJ2-1,CASRSTGTGLDEQFF,TGTGCCAGCAGATCAACCGGGACAGGGCTCGATGAGCAGTTCTTC
NA,NA,TRBV27,TRBJ2-7,CASSLSGFHEQYF,TGTGCCAGCAGTTTATCCGGGTTCCACGAGCAGTACTTC
TRBD2,NA,TRBV9,TRBJ2-7,CASSVGLAGSSYEQYF,TGTGCCAGCAGCGTAGGACTAGCGGGGAGCTCCTACGAGCAGTACTTC
NA,NA,TRBV7-2,TRBJ2-1,CASSLSGGDNEQFF,TGTGCCAGCAGCTTATCCGGAGGGGACAATGAGCAGTTCTTC
NA,NA,TRBV19,TRBJ1-5,CASEEGRTAGGNQPQHF,TGTGCCAGTGAGGAGGGCCGGACGGCTGGTGGCAATCAGCCCCAGCATTTT
NA,NA,TRBV28,TRBJ2-7,CASRDNAPEQYF,TGTGCCAGCCGTGATAATGCTCCCGAGCAGTACTTC
TRBD2,NA,TRBV14,TRBJ2-3,CASSQWVASGRGGDTDTQYF,TGTGCCAGCAGCCAATGGGTGGCTAGCGGGAGAGGAGGGGACACAGATACGCAGTATTTT
NA,once,TRBV18,TRBJ2-5,CASSHDYSGDQETQYF,TGTGCCAGCTCCCACGATTATAGCGGAGATCAAGAGACCCAGTACTTC
NA,NA,TRBV5-4,TRBJ1-2,CASSLVAGLGEISGYTF,TGTGCCAGCAGCTTGGTGGCAGGGTTGGGCGAGATTAGCGGCTACACCTTC